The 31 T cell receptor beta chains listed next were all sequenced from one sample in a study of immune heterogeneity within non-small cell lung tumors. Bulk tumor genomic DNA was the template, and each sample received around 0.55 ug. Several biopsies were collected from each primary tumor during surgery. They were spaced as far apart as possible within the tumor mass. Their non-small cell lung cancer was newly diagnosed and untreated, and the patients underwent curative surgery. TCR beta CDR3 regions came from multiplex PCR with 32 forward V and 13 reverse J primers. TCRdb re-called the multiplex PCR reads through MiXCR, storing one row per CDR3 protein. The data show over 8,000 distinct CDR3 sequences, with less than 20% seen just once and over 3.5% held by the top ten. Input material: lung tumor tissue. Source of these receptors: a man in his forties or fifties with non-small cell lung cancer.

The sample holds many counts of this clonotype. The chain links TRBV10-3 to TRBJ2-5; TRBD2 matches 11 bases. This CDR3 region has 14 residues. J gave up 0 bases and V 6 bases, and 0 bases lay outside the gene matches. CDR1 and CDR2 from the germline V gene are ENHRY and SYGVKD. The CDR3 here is CAIRTSGNQETQYF. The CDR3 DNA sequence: TGTGCCATCAGGACTAGCGGGAACCAAGAGACCCAGTACTTC.

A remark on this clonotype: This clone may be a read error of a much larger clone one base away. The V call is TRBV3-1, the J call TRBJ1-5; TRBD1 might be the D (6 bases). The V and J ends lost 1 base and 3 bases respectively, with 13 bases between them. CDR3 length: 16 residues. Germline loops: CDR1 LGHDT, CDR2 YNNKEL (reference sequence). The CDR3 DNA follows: TGTGCCAGCAGCCAAGGGGGCAGGGGAGTCAATCAGCCCCAGCATTTT. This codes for CASSQGGRGVNQPQHF.

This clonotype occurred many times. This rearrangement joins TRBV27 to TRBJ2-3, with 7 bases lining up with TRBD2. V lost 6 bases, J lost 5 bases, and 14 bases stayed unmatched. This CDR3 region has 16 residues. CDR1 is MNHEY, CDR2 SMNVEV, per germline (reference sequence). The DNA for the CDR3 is TGTGCCAGCAGAGATCGAGGCGGGAGAGCCGGAGATACGCAGTATTTT. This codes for CASRDRGGRAGDTQYF.

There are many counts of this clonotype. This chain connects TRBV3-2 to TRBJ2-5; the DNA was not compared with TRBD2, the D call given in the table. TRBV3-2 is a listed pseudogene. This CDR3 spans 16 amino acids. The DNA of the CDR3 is TGTGCCAGCAGCCACGGGACTAGCGGGAGTCTGGAGACCCAGTACTTC. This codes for CASSHGTSGSLETQYF.

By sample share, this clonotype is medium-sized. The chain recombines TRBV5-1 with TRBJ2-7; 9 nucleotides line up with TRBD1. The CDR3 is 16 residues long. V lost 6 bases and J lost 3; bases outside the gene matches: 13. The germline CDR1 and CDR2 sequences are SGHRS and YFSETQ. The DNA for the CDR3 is TGCGCCAGCACAGGAATACCCGGGACAGGGATCTACGAGCAGTACTTC. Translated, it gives CASTGIPGTGIYEQYF.

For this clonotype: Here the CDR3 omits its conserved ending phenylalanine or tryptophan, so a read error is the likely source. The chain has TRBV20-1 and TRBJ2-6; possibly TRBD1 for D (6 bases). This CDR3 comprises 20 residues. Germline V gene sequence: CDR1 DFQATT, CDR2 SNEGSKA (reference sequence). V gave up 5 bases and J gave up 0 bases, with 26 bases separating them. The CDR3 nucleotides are TGCAGTGCTTTCCAGGGGAACAGGGCTCCTTCAGGCTCTGGGGCCAACGTCCTGACTTCC. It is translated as CSAFQGNRAPSGSGANVLTS.

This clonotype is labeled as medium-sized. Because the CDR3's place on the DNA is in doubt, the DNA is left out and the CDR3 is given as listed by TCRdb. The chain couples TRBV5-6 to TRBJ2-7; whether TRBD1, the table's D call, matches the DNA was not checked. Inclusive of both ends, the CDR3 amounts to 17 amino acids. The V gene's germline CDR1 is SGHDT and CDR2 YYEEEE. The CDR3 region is CASSSYFLWTGFNEQYF.

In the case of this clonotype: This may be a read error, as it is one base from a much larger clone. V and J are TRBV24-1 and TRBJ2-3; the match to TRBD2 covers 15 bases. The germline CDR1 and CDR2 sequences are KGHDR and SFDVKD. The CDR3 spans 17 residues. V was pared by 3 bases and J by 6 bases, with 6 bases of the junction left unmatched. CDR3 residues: CATSDPQGTSGRDTQYF. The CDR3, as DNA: TGTGCCACCAGTGATCCGCAAGGGACTAGCGGGAGGGATACGCAGTATTTT.

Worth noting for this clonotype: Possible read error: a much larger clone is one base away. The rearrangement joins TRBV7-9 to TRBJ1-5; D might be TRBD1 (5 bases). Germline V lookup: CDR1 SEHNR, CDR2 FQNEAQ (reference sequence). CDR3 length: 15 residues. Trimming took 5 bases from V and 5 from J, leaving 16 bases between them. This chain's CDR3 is CASSRDSFQDQPQHF. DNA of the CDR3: TGTGCCAGCAGCCGTGACAGCTTCCAGGATCAGCCCCAGCATTTT.

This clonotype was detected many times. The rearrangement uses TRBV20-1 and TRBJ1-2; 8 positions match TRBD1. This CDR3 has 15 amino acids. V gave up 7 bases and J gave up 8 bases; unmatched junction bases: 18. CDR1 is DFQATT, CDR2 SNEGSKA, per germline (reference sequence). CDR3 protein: CSGPQGTGLNGGYTF. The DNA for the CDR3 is TGCAGTGGCCCCCAGGGGACAGGTCTTAATGGGGGCTACACCTTC.

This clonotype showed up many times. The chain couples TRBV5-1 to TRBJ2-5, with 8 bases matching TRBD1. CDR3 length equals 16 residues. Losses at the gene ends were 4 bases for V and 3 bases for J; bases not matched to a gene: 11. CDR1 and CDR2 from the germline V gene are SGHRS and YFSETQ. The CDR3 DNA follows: TGCGCCAGCAGCCGAACAATCCAGGGGGCAGAAGAGACCCAGTACTTC. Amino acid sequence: CASSRTIQGAEETQYF.

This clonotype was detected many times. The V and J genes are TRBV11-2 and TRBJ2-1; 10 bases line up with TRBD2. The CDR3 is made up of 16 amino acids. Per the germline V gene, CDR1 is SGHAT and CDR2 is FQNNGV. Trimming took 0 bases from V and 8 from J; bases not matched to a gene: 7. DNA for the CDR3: TGTGCCAGCAGCTTAGATTCCAGCGGGGGGGCCTATGAGCAGTTCTTC. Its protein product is CASSLDSSGGAYEQFF. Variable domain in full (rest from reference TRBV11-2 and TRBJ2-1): EAGVAQSPRYKIIEKRQSVAFWCNPISGHATLYWYQQILGQGPKLLIQFQNNGVVDDSQLPKDRFSAERLKGVDSTLKIQPAKLEDSAVYLCASSLDSSGGAYEQFFGPGTRLTVL.

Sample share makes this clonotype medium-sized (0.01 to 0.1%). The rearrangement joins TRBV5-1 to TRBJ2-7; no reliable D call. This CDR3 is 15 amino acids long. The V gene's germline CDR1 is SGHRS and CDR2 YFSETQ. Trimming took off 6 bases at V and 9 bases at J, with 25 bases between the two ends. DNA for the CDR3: TGCGCCAGCAACGGCATGGCAGGAGTCGATATAGGGCAGTACTTC. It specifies CASNGMAGVDIGQYF.

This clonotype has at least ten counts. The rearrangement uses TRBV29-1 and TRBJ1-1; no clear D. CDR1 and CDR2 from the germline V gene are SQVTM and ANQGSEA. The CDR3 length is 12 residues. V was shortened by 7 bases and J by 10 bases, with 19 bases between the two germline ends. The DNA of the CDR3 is TGCAGCGCCTACCGAGGATCCGAAGGAGCTTTCTTT. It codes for CSAYRGSEGAFF.

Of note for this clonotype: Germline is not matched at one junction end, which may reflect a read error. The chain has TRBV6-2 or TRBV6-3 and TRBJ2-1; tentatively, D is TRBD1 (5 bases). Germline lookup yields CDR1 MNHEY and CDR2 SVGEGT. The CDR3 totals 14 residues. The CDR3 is CASSASGNWAEQFF. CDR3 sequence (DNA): TGTGCGAGCAGTGCCTCAGGGAACTGGGCTGAGCAGTTCTTC.

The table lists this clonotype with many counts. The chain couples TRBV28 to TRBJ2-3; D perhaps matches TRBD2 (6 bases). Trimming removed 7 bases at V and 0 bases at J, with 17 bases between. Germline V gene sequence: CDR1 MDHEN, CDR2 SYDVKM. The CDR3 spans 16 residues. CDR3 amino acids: CASTPLWGESTDTQYF. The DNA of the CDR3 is TGTGCCAGCACCCCCCTTTGGGGGGAAAGCACAGATACGCAGTATTTT.

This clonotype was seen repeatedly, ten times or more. The CDR3 DNA reads TGTGCCAGCAGCCCCCAGGGACAAGTAGGGGGCGAGCAGTACTTC. Translating gives CASSPQGQVGGEQYF. The chain is built from TRBV4-2 and TRBJ2-7, with D possibly TRBD1 on 6 matching bases. CDR1 is LGHNA and CDR2 is YNFKEQ in the germline V gene. The CDR3 extends over 15 amino acids. V was shortened by 4 bases and J by 6 bases, with 19 bases between the two germline ends.

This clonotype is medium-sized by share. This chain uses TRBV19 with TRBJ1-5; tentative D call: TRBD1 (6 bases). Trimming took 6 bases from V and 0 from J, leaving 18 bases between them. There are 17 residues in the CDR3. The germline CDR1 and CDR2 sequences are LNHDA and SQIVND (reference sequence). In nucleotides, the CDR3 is TGTGCCAGTAGGGGAACAACAGGGCAGGCTAGCAATCAGCCCCAGCATTTT. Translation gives CASRGTTGQASNQPQHF.

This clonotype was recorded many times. In DNA form, the CDR3 reads TGCGCCAGCAGCCAACCTTTCGGGCGGGGGCCCGGTGAGCAGTTCTTC. Protein product: CASSQPFGRGPGEQFF. The J gene is TRBJ2-1, the V gene TRBV4-1; weak D call: TRBD2 (7 bases). The germline V gene encodes CDR1 MGHRA and CDR2 YSYEKL. Trimming removed 2 bases from V and 9 bases from J, with 20 bases in between. This CDR3 region has 16 residues.

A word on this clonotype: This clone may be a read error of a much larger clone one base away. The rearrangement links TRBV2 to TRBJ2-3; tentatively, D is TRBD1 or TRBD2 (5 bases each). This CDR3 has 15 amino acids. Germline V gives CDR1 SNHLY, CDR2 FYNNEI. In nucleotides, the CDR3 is TGTTCCAGCAGTGAAGGGACCCTAACCCCGTATACGCAGTATTTT. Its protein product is CSSSEGTLTPYTQYF. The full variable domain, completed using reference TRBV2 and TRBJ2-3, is EPEVTQTPSHQVTQMGQEVILRCVPISNHLYFYWYRQILGQKVEFLVSFYNNEISEKSEIFDDQFSVERPDGSNFTLKIRSTKLEDSAMYFCSSSEGTLTPYTQYFGPGTRLTVL.

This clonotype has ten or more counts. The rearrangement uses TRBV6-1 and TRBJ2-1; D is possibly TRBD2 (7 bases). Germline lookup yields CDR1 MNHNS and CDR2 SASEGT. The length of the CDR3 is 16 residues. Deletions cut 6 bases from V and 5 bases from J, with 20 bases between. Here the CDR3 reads CASSALAGAENNEQFF. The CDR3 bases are TGTGCCAGCAGCGCTTTGGCGGGGGCCGAAAACAATGAGCAGTTCTTC.

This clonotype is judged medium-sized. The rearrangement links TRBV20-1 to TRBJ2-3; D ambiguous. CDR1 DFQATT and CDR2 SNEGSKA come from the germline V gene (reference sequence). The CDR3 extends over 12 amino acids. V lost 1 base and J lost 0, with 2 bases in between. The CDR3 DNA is TGCAGTGCTAGAGTGAGCACAGATACGCAGTATTTT. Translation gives CSARVSTDTQYF.

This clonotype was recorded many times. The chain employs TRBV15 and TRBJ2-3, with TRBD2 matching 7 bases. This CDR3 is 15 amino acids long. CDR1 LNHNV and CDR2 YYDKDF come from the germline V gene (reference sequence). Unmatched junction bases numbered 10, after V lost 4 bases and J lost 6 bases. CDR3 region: CATSKLAVGTDTQYF. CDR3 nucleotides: TGTGCCACCAGCAAGCTAGCGGTCGGTACGGATACGCAGTATTTT.

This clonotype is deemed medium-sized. The CDR3 nucleotides are TGTGCCAGCAGTTTGGGGACACCGAACACCGGGGAGCTGTTTTTT. Protein sequence: CASSLGTPNTGELFF. The V call is TRBV28, the J call TRBJ2-2; perhaps TRBD1 as D (6 bases). The CDR3 extends over 15 amino acids. In germline, CDR1 is MDHEN, CDR2 SYDVKM. Trimming cost V 3 bases and J 0 bases, with 8 bases left between them. The variable domain in full, completed from reference TRBV28 and TRBJ2-2, reads DVKVTQSSRYLVKRTGEKVFLECVQDMDHENMFWYRQDPGLGLRLIYFSYDVKMKEKGDIPEGYSVSREKKERFSLILESASTNQTSMYLCASSLGTPNTGELFFGEGSRLTVL.

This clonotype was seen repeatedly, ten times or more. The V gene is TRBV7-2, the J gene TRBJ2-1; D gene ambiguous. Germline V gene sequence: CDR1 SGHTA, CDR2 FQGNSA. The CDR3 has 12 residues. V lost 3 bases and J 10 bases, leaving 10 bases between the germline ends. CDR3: CASSFSSTEQFF. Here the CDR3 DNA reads TGTGCCAGCAGCTTTAGTTCTACAGAGCAGTTCTTC.

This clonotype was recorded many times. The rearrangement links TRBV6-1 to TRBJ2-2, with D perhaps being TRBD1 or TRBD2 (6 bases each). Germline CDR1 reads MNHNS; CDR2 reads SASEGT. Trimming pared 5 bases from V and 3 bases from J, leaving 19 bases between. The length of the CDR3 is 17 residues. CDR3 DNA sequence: TGTGCCAGCAGTTCCCCCCTGGGGGGCGCTCACACCGGGGAGCTGTTTTTT. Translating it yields CASSSPLGGAHTGELFF.

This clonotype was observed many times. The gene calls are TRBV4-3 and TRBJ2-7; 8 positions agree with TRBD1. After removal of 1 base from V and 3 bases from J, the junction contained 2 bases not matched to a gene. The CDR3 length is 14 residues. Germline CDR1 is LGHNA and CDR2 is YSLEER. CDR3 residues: CASSQATGGYEQYF. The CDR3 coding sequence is TGCGCCAGCAGCCAAGCCACAGGGGGCTACGAGCAGTACTTC.

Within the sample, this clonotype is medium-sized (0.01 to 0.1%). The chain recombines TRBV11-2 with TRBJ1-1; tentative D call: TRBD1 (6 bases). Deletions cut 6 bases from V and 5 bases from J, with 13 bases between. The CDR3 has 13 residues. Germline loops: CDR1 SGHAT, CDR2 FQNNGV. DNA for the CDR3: TGTGCCAGCAGGGAACAGGGCAGTACTGAAGCTTTCTTT. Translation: CASREQGSTEAFF.

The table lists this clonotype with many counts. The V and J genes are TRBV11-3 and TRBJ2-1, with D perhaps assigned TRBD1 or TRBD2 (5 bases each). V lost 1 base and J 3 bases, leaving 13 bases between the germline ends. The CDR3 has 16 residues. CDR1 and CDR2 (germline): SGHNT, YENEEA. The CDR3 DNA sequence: TGTGCCAGCAGCTTAGTCGGGGACGTGCTCTACAATGAGCAGTTCTTC. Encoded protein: CASSLVGDVLYNEQFF.

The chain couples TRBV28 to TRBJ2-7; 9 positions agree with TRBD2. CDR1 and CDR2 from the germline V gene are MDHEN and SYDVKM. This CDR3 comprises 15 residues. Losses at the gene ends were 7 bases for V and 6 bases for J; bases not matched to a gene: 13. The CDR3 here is CASNRGPSGISEQYF. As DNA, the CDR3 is TGTGCCAGCAACCGGGGCCCTAGCGGGATTTCCGAGCAGTACTTC. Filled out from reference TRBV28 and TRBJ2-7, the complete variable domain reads DVKVTQSSRYLVKRTGEKVFLECVQDMDHENMFWYRQDPGLGLRLIYFSYDVKMKEKGDIPEGYSVSREKKERFSLILESASTNQTSMYLCASNRGPSGISEQYFGPGTRLTVT.

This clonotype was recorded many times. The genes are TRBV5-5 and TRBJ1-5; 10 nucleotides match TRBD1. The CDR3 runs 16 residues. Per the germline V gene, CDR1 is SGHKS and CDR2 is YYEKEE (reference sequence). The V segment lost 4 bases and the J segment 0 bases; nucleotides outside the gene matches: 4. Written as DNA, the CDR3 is TGTGCCAGCAGCCTGACAGGGGGCGATAGCAATCAGCCCCAGCATTTT. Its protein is CASSLTGGDSNQPQHF.